This record covers a single TCR beta chain. The specificity of this receptor is unknown. No quality values exist for individual bases; no much larger clone is one base distant. The immunoSEQ Assay, a bias-controlled multiplex PCR, was used to amplify TCRbeta CDR3 regions from genomic DNA. The original methods were these. Within the assay, amplification of reference gene primers was used to estimate how many nucleated cells each sample contained. To quantify the absolute abundance of each unique TCRbeta CDR3 rearrangement, sequence reads were collapsed and filtered. For each sample, productive Simpson clonality was calculated by taking the square root of Simpson's diversity index across productive rearrangements. TCRdb holds this immuneACCESS table with in-frame rearrangements only. Some clones are missing; in checked studies, unresolved V genes explain under half, and the rest has no known cause. That table supplies the V and J calls and clone size; D and trimming were determined from the DNA. The sample data list roughly 45,000 clones, and 60% to 80% of these were observed just once. The ten most abundant clones make up under 30% of the sample.

The sample is drawn from a study of blood T cell repertoires in COVID-19 (dated by TCRdb to between 2020 and 2021). Broadly, across the study: Collaborator samples came from the United States, Italy and Spain and covered acute and convalescent phases of COVID-19. The prospective study material was composed of cDNA or gDNA derived from T cells, B-cell-depleted T cells, or PBMCs. The dataset comprised deeply sampled blood TCRbeta repertoires from subjects exposed to, actively infected with, or recovered from COVID-19. The repertoires were released in a freely available public database meant as a resource for research on the immune response to SARS-CoV-2. The samples were drawn from two sources: the first 160 participants of the ongoing ImmuneRACE study, and 1,200 or so subjects contributed by 6 global collaborators. A de-identified subject ID, COVID-19 status, age in years and sex were almost always included in the sample metadata. Where available, HLA class I and class II types were obtained from metadata supplied by the sample provider rather than from assay-based typing.

Study-level results and caveats: The amount of clinical and demographic metadata varied by source and participant and was provided uncurated.

From the cysteine through the phenylalanine, the CDR3 covers 14 amino acids. The entry retains the CDR3 DNA only, 42 bases that are in frame from base 1. Here V drops 6 bases and J drops 11 bases, and the junction holds 15 bases not matched to any gene. CDR1 MGHDK and CDR2 SYGVNS were looked up in the germline V gene. Each collaborating institution followed its own protocols to collect whole blood in K2EDTA tubes. Collaborator samples were shipped for TCRbeta analysis as frozen whole blood, isolated PBMCs, or DNA extracted from either sample type. The chain was built from TRBV25-1 and TRBJ1-1; 7 of the junction bases match TRBD1. Sequenced input: peripheral blood. This TCR was recovered from a woman in her 70s with acute or convalescent COVID-19. The bases are TGTGCCAGCAGCGATACTACACAGGGGATGGCCGCTTTCTTT. It translates as CASSDTTQGMAAFF. Here the CDR3 is joined to the reference TRBV25-1 and TRBJ1-1 genes, and the full variable domain is: EADIYQTPRYLVIGTGKKITLECSQTMGHDKMYWYQQDPGMELHLIHYSYGVNSTEKGDLSSESTVSRIRTEHFPLTLESARPSHTSQYLCASSDTTQGMAAFFGQGTRLTVV.